These 29 T cell receptor beta chains originate from one sample sequenced in a study of cytomegalovirus exposure and HLA in healthy donors. The PCR contained 60 Vbeta and 13 Jbeta primers. Here immunoSEQ multiplex PCR was the method, and the copy in TCRdb shows in-frame clones only, minus some. This table holds 38,000 or so clones. Specimen: PBMCs. The source of these receptors is a man younger than 45 in good health and CMV-seronegative.

The chain uses TRBV9 and TRBJ2-1; perhaps TRBD1 as D (7 bases). Trimming took 3 bases from V and 0 from J, leaving 16 bases between them. Per the germline V gene, CDR1 is SGDLS and CDR2 is YYNGEE. CDR3 length: 17 residues. Here the CDR3 reads CASSAVPGGPSYNEQFF. The DNA for the CDR3 is TGTGCCAGCAGCGCAGTCCCAGGGGGGCCCTCCTACAATGAGCAGTTCTTC.

V usage is TRBV9 and J usage is TRBJ2-1, with D tentatively TRBD1 (6 bases). The CDR3 extends over 15 amino acids. Deletions cut 5 bases from V and 6 bases from J, with 18 bases between. CDR1 and CDR2 (germline): SGDLS, YYNGEE. CDR3 bases: TGTGCCAGCAGGGGGCAGGGGCGGCCTAGCAATGAGCAGTTCTTC. Residues: CASRGQGRPSNEQFF.

This rearrangement joins TRBV5-4 to TRBJ2-1; a possible D gene is TRBD1 (6 bases). V was trimmed by 1 base and J by 5 bases, leaving 10 bases between them. Germline CDR1 SGHNT, CDR2 YYREEE (reference sequence). The CDR3 runs to 14 residues. CDR3 bases: TGTGCCAGCAGCTTGACAGGGTCAAACAATGAGCAGTTCTTC. Translating it yields CASSLTGSNNEQFF.

The genes are TRBV6-5 and TRBJ2-7; 9 positions agree with TRBD2. The J segment lost 0 bases and the V segment lost 5 bases, leaving 5 bases of the junction unmatched. CDR1 and CDR2 (germline): MNHEY, SVGAGI. CDR3 size: 15 residues. The DNA for the CDR3 is TGTGCCAGCAGTACCCTAGCGGGAAGCTCCTACGAGCAGTACTTC. Protein product: CASSTLAGSSYEQYF.

The chain combines TRBV5-4 with TRBJ2-1, with 11 positions matching TRBD2. Germline loops: CDR1 SGHNT, CDR2 YYREEE (reference sequence). This CDR3 comprises 16 residues. V was pared by 0 bases and J by 4 bases, with 3 bases of the junction left unmatched. CDR3 DNA sequence: TGTGCCAGCAGCTTGGGGACTAGCGGGCCGTACAATGAGCAGTTCTTC. It translates to CASSLGTSGPYNEQFF. The full variable domain, completed using reference TRBV5-4 and TRBJ2-1, is ETGVTQSPTHLIKTRGQQVTLRCSSQSGHNTVSWYQQALGQGPQFIFQYYREEENGRGNFPPRFSGLQFPNYSSELNVNALELDDSALYLCASSLGTSGPYNEQFFGPGTRLTVL.

The chain joins TRBV2 to TRBJ2-7; D not certain. Germline values: CDR1 SNHLY, CDR2 FYNNEI. Between the trimmed V and J ends, which lost 6 bases and 3 bases, there was a span of 6 bases. The CDR3 is 11 residues long. CDR3 residues: CASSLNYEQYF. The CDR3 DNA reads TGTGCCAGCAGCCTTAACTACGAGCAGTACTTC.

V gene TRBV9 combines with J gene TRBJ2-3, with D tentatively TRBD2 (6 bases). V gave up 2 bases and J gave up 4 bases, with 11 bases separating them. The V gene's germline CDR1 is SGDLS and CDR2 YYNGEE. The CDR3 has 14 residues. The CDR3 loop is CASSVSGAADTQYF. The CDR3 region has the DNA TGTGCCAGCAGCGTTTCGGGAGCAGCAGATACGCAGTATTTT.

In nucleotides, the CDR3 is TGCGCCAGCAGTAAAGGAGGGACAGGGGGCTCTGGAAACACCATATATTTT. This encodes CASSKGGTGGSGNTIYF. The rearrangement joins TRBV5-1 to TRBJ1-3, with 11 bases lining up with TRBD1. V trimming: 5 bases; J trimming: 0 bases; junction bases outside the gene matches: 7. In germline, CDR1 is SGHRS, CDR2 YFSETQ. This CDR3 contains 17 residues.

The chain recombines TRBV6-5 with TRBJ1-2; perhaps TRBD1 as D (6 bases). This CDR3 region has 15 residues. Germline V lookup: CDR1 MNHEY, CDR2 SVGAGI. Trimming took off 6 bases at V and 2 bases at J, with 16 bases between the two ends. The CDR3 sequence: CASSTSGTSNYGYTF. In DNA, the CDR3 is TGTGCCAGCAGCACTTCCGGGACAAGCAACTATGGCTACACCTTC.

This rearrangement joins TRBV7-6 to TRBJ2-1, with 9 bases that match TRBD2. Germline V gene lookup returns CDR1 SGHVS and CDR2 FNYEAQ. CDR3 size: 17 residues. V gave up 0 bases and J gave up 5 bases; unmatched junction bases: 8. In nucleotides, the CDR3 is TGTGCCAGCAGCTTAGCCCCAACTAGCGGGCTGAACAATGAGCAGTTCTTC. This encodes CASSLAPTSGLNNEQFF.

The chain has TRBV5-3 and TRBJ2-2, with TRBD2 as a possible D gene (6 bases). TRBV5-3 is known as an ORF, though its function is uncertain. V was cut by 0 bases and J by 7 bases, with 7 bases left in between. CDR3 length equals 13 residues. The CDR3 nucleotides read TGTGCCAGAAGCTTGGGCGGGGTCGGGGAGCTGTTTTTT. Translating it yields CARSLGGVGELFF.

The rearrangement links TRBV4-2 to TRBJ2-3, with 7 nucleotides matching TRBD2. CDR1 is LGHNA and CDR2 is YNFKEQ in the germline V gene. The CDR3 has 16 residues. Unmatched junction bases numbered 9, after V lost 4 bases and J lost 2 bases. The CDR3, as DNA: TGTGCCAGCAGCCCAACTAGCGCGGGGCTCACAGATACGCAGTATTTT. Protein sequence: CASSPTSAGLTDTQYF.

This chain uses TRBV7-2 with TRBJ1-1, with D unresolved. The CDR3 totals 13 residues. Deletions cut 2 bases from V and 6 bases from J, with 10 bases between. CDR1 is SGHTA and CDR2 is FQGNSA in the germline V gene. The CDR3 spells CASSLISRAEAFF. The DNA of the CDR3 is TGTGCCAGCAGCTTAATCTCGAGGGCTGAAGCTTTCTTT. The variable domain in full, completed from reference TRBV7-2 and TRBJ1-1, reads GAGVSQSPSNKVTEKGKDVELRCDPISGHTALYWYRQSLGQGLEFLIYFQGNSAPDKSGLPSDRFSAERTGGSVSTLTIQRTQQEDSAVYLCASSLISRAEAFFGQGTRLTVV.

The rearrangement joins TRBV6-5 to TRBJ1-5; D remains ambiguous. This CDR3 spans 15 amino acids. Looked up from germline, CDR1 is MNHEY and CDR2 is SVGAGI. Deletions cut 6 bases from V and 7 bases from J, with 19 bases between. The CDR3 sequence is CASSSGLPGGQPQHF. CDR3 nucleotides: TGTGCCAGCAGCTCCGGTCTCCCGGGTGGACAGCCCCAGCATTTT.

The chain has TRBV7-9 and TRBJ2-5; TRBD1 agrees at 7 bases. The CDR3 extends over 16 amino acids. Germline values: CDR1 SEHNR, CDR2 FQNEAQ (reference sequence). V gave up 1 base and J gave up 2 bases; unmatched junction bases: 7. The CDR3 DNA is TGTGCCAGCAGCTTAGTTGCCAGGGGGTATCAAGAGACCCAGTACTTC. Translated: CASSLVARGYQETQYF.

The chain is built from TRBV4-1 and TRBJ1-1; tentative D call: TRBD1 (5 bases). Trimming stripped 0 bases from V and 1 base from J, with 6 bases between. The germline gives CDR1 MGHRA, CDR2 YSYEKL. The length of the CDR3 is 14 residues. The CDR3 reads CASSQEGRNTEAFF. CDR3 coding DNA: TGCGCCAGCAGCCAAGAGGGGCGGAACACTGAAGCTTTCTTT.

The chain carries TRBV6-5 and TRBJ1-1; D is ambiguous. V gave up 0 bases and J gave up 4 bases, with 12 bases separating them. The germline V gene has CDR1 MNHEY and CDR2 SVGAGI. This CDR3 region has 15 residues. As DNA, the CDR3 is TGTGCCAGCAGTTACTCGTCCGGGGAGGGCACTGAAGCTTTCTTT. Encoded protein: CASSYSSGEGTEAFF.

This chain uses TRBV5-8 with TRBJ2-7; D is unresolved. Trimming took 4 bases from V and 2 from J, leaving 4 bases between them. The germline V gene has CDR1 SGHTS and CDR2 YDEGEE. The CDR3 sequence is 11 residues long. The CDR3 reads CASSVAYEQYF. DNA for the CDR3: TGTGCCAGCAGCGTCGCCTACGAGCAGTACTTC. Together with reference TRBV5-8 and TRBJ2-7, the CDR3 gives the full variable domain: EAGVTQSPTHLIKTRGQQATLRCSPISGHTSVYWYQQALGLGLQFLLWYDEGEERNRGNFPPRFSGRQFPNYSSELNVNALELEDSALYLCASSVAYEQYFGPGTRLTVT.

The J gene is TRBJ2-7, the V gene TRBV29-1, with 7 bases that match TRBD1. The germline gives CDR1 SQVTM, CDR2 ANQGSEA. The CDR3 contains 13 residues. The trim removed 4 bases at V and 4 bases at J, leaving 7 bases unmatched. The CDR3 nucleotides are TGCAGCGTTGGTAAAAACAGGGGTTACGAGCAGTACTTC. Protein: CSVGKNRGYEQYF.

This chain uses TRBV7-6 with TRBJ2-7; D remains unclear. The V and J ends lost 1 base and 3 bases respectively, with 10 bases between them. Germline assignment: CDR1 SGHVS and CDR2 FNYEAQ. This CDR3 is built from 14 residues. The CDR3 DNA reads as TGTGCCAGCAGCTTAGACCCGACTTACTACGAGCAGTACTTC. Its translation: CASSLDPTYYEQYF.

This chain links TRBV5-1 with TRBJ1-1, with D hard to call. The CDR3 sequence is 15 residues long. V dropped 4 bases and J dropped 6 bases, with 19 bases sitting between them. CDR1 and CDR2 (germline): SGHRS, YFSETQ. The DNA of the CDR3 is TGCGCCAGCAGCCCGCCGCTCCTGGGCCCGGCTGAAGCTTTCTTT. Encoded protein: CASSPPLLGPAEAFF.

This sequence joins TRBV25-1 and TRBJ1-2; no clear D gene. V dropped 8 bases and J dropped 4 bases, with 11 bases sitting between them. This CDR3 has 12 residues. Germline V gene sequence: CDR1 MGHDK, CDR2 SYGVNS. The CDR3 spells CASRARAYGYTF. Written as DNA, the CDR3 is TGTGCCAGCCGTGCGCGGGCCTATGGCTACACCTTC.

This chain's CDR3 is CASSVLGGSYNEQFF. The CDR3 nucleotides are TGTGCCAGCAGCGTGCTGGGGGGCTCCTACAATGAGCAGTTCTTC. The V call is TRBV9, the J call TRBJ2-1; D might be TRBD2 (6 bases). Deletions cut 2 bases from V and 0 bases from J, with 9 bases between. This CDR3 region has 15 residues. Per germline, CDR1 SGDLS and CDR2 YYNGEE.

This chain joins TRBV29-1 and TRBJ2-7; TRBD2 matches at 8 bases. CDR1 and CDR2 (germline): SQVTM, ANQGSEA. The junction had 12 bases not matched to a gene; V was cut back by 4 bases and J by 7 bases. The CDR3 is 14 amino acids. CDR3 region: CSVGRLASGGEQYF. The CDR3 DNA is TGCAGCGTTGGCCGACTGGCATCGGGAGGGGAGCAGTACTTC.

The chain carries TRBV29-1 and TRBJ2-3; 7 bases line up with TRBD1. Germline CDR1 reads SQVTM; CDR2 reads ANQGSEA. The CDR3 spans 13 residues. Trimming at V came to 6 bases and at J to 1 base, leaving 4 bases not matched to a gene. In DNA, the CDR3 is TGCAGCGTCGACAGGGTCGGCACAGATACGCAGTATTTT. Protein sequence: CSVDRVGTDTQYF.

The J gene is TRBJ2-7, the V gene TRBV5-1, with D perhaps TRBD1 (6 bases). Germline CDR1 reads SGHRS; CDR2 reads YFSETQ. Trimming cost V 0 bases and J 6 bases, with 13 bases left between them. This CDR3 spans 14 amino acids. The DNA of the CDR3 is TGCGCCAGCAGCTTGGCCCAGGGGCGAAGCGAGCAGTACTTC. It encodes CASSLAQGRSEQYF.

V and J are TRBV7-3 and TRBJ2-7; D is undetermined. The CDR3 runs to 16 residues. Germline CDR1 SGHTA, CDR2 FQGTGA. The V gene lost 5 bases and the J gene lost 2 bases, with 19 bases spanning the gap. The CDR3 coding sequence is TGTGCCAGCAGCCCAAGTAGGCCAGGTGGCACCTACGAGCAGTACTTC. It is translated as CASSPSRPGGTYEQYF.

Here the CDR3 DNA reads TGCAGCGTTGCTCGGCAGGGGCACTACAACACTGAAGCTTTCTTT. It codes for CSVARQGHYNTEAFF. The genes are TRBV29-1 and TRBJ1-1, with D maybe TRBD1 (6 bases). In germline, CDR1 is SQVTM, CDR2 ANQGSEA. The CDR3 sequence is 15 residues long. V was shortened by 4 bases and J by 2 bases, with 17 bases between the two germline ends.

The chain recombines TRBV19 with TRBJ2-2; D possibly corresponds to TRBD1 (5 bases). Germline-derived CDR1 and CDR2 are LNHDA and SQIVND (reference sequence). Trimming stripped 5 bases from V and 6 bases from J, with 10 bases between. This CDR3 has 13 amino acids. CDR3 loop: CASSFRAAGELFF. The CDR3 bases are TGTGCCAGTAGTTTCAGGGCCGCCGGGGAGCTGTTTTTT.